This TCR beta chain was obtained from a study of PD-1 blockade in classical Hodgkin lymphoma. General observations from the study: What drove the repertoire differences, possibly disease activity or prior therapy, has not been defined. At baseline, newly diagnosed patients reportedly showed less TCR diversity than healthy donors.

Data came from immunoSEQ multiplex PCR; TCRdb stores just in-frame clones and leaves some out. Among 15,000 to 20,000 clones, approximately 90% were seen once, and the ten largest hold roughly 3.6%. This clone was picked up one time. Its specificity is unknown. Time point noted: newly diagnosed, previously untreated cHL patient sample. For comparison, PBMCs from newly diagnosed, untreated classical Hodgkin lymphoma were used. The CDR3 contains 13 residues. V gave up 4 bases and J gave up 4 bases; unmatched junction bases: 1. CDR1 and CDR2 (germline): SGHVS, FQNEAQ. The sequenced sample consisted of peripheral blood mononuclear cells (PBMCs). J is TRBJ2-5 and V is TRBV7-8; 9 bases agree with TRBD1. This clonotype originated in a human donor with classical Hodgkin lymphoma. Here the CDR3 reads CASSSDRGETQYF. The CDR3 DNA reads as TGTGCCAGCAGCTCGGACAGGGGAGAGACCCAGTACTTC.